These T cell receptor beta chains were read from a single sample in a study of blood T cell repertoires in COVID-19. The repertoire was sequenced with immunoSEQ multiplex PCR; TCRdb's copy has only in-frame clones and lacks some. The sample has about 280,000 clones, 65% to 90% seen once. Sample: peripheral blood. These receptors were collected from a man in his fifties or sixties with active or convalescent COVID-19. Both conserved end residues are part of each CDR3. A D gene is named only where the DNA matches it firmly. Some rows have no size entry. The others give once, few or many, or a class for an expanded clone.

abundance	v_gene	d_gene	j_gene	CDR3aa	CDR3nt
-	TRBV3-1/TRBV3-2	TRBD2	TRBJ2-1	CASSQVLADSYNEQFF	TGTGCCAGCAGCCAAGTACTAGCGGATTCCTACAATGAGCAGTTCTTC
-	TRBV27	-	TRBJ2-2	CASSLYTNTGELFF	TGTGCCAGCAGTTTATACACGAACACCGGGGAGCTGTTTTTT
-	TRBV19	-	TRBJ2-5	CASSMGPSTRGETQYF	TGTGCCAGTAGTATGGGACCTTCCACAAGGGGGGAGACCCAGTACTTC
once	TRBV6-1	-	TRBJ2-2	CASSEELRSTGELFF	TGTGCCAGCAGTGAAGAGTTGAGAAGCACCGGGGAGCTGTTTTTT
-	TRBV19	-	TRBJ2-3	CASSPGQTDTQYF	TGTGCCAGTAGCCCAGGGCAAACAGATACGCAGTATTTT
-	TRBV30	-	TRBJ1-4	CAWTPGGREEKLFF	TGTGCCTGGACCCCCGGGGGAAGGGAAGAAAAACTGTTTTTT
-	TRBV7-2	TRBD1	TRBJ1-4	CASSSRPGQGREKLFF	TGTGCCAGCAGCAGCCGCCCGGGACAGGGACGGGAAAAACTGTTTTTT
-	TRBV4-1	-	TRBJ2-3	CASSRVPGGHTDTQYF	TGCGCCAGCAGCCGAGTACCAGGAGGTCACACAGATACGCAGTATTTT
-	TRBV27	-	TRBJ2-5	CASSLLGGGKTQYF	TGTGCCAGCAGTTTATTAGGGGGCGGGAAGACCCAGTACTTC
-	TRBV10-3	-	TRBJ2-7	CAISPGPRETYEQYF	TGTGCCATCAGCCCAGGGCCCAGAGAAACCTACGAGCAGTACTTC
-	TRBV5-1	-	TRBJ1-4	CASSVGGTVDEKLFF	TGCGCCAGCAGCGTCGGCGGGACCGTCGATGAAAAACTGTTTTTT
-	TRBV18	-	TRBJ1-5	CASSPDSNSNQPQHF	TGTGCCAGCTCACCGGACTCGAATAGCAATCAGCCCCAGCATTTT
-	TRBV7-2	-	TRBJ1-2	CASSLVRGEGGYTF	TGTGCCAGCAGCTTAGTAAGGGGTGAAGGTGGCTACACCTTC
-	TRBV11-2	-	TRBJ2-7	CASSLVRGGNYEQYF	TGTGCCAGCAGCTTAGTCCGAGGGGGTAACTACGAGCAGTACTTC
-	TRBV2	TRBD1	TRBJ1-2	CASTAGGNYGYTF	TGTGCCAGCACGGCAGGGGGGAACTATGGCTACACCTTC
-	TRBV15	-	TRBJ2-1	CATSRVNSPPYNEQFF	TGTGCCACCAGCAGAGTTAATAGCCCCCCTTACAATGAGCAGTTCTTC
many	TRBV27	TRBD1	TRBJ1-1	CASSLSGQGVGGTEAFF	TGTGCCAGCAGTTTATCGGGACAGGGGGTGGGGGGTACTGAAGCTTTCTTT
-	TRBV6-2/TRBV6-3	TRBD2	TRBJ2-1	CASSYSGLAGGPRIDEQFF	TGTGCCAGCAGTTACTCGGGACTAGCGGGAGGGCCTCGCATCGATGAGCAGTTCTTC
-	TRBV28	-	TRBJ1-2	CASRSIAGSPRTNNYGYTF	TGTGCCAGCCGATCCATCGCGGGGTCTCCGCGAACCAATAACTATGGCTACACCTTC
few	TRBV11-2	-	TRBJ1-6	CASSLDLYGDNSPLHF	TGTGCCAGCAGCTTAGATCTCTATGGAGATAATTCACCCCTCCACTTT
-	TRBV7-2	TRBD1	TRBJ2-5	CASGDRVRETQYF	TGTGCCAGCGGGGACAGGGTACGAGAGACCCAGTACTTC
few	TRBV7-2	TRBD2	TRBJ2-1	CASSLGVLAGNEQFF	TGTGCCAGCAGCTTAGGAGTGCTAGCGGGCAATGAGCAGTTCTTC
-	TRBV19	-	TRBJ1-2	CASSMSGNYGYTF	TGTGCCAGTAGTATGTCAGGGAACTATGGCTACACCTTC
once	TRBV3-1/TRBV3-2	TRBD2	TRBJ2-5	CASSQGTSGARETQYF	TGTGCCAGCTCCCAAGGGACTAGCGGGGCCCGAGAGACCCAGTACTTC
-	TRBV19	-	TRBJ2-7	CASGRGGGPNEQYF	TGTGCCAGCGGAAGGGGGGGAGGGCCCAACGAGCAGTACTTC